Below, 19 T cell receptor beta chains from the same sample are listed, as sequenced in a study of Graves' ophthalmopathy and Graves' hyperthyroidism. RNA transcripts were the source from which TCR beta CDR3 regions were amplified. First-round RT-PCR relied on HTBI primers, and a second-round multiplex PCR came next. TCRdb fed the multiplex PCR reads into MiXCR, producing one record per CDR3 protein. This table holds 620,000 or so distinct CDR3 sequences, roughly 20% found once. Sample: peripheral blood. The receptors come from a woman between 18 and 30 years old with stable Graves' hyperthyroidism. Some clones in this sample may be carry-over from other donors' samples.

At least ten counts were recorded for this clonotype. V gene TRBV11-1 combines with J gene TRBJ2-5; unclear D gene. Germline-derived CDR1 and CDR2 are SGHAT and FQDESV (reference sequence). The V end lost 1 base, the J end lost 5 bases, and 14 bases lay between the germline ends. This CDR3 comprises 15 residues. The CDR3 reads CASSLGRRLSETQYF. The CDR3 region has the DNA TGTGCCAGCAGCTTAGGTCGCCGGCTCTCGGAGACCCAGTACTTC.

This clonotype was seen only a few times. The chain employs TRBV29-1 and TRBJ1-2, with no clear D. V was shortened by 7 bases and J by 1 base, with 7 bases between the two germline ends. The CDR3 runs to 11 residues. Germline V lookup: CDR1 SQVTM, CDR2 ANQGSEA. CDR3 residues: CSAQVNYGYTF. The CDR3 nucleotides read TGCAGCGCGCAGGTTAACTATGGCTACACCTTC. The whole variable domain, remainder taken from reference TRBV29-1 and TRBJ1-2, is SAVISQKPSRDICQRGTSLTIQCQVDSQVTMMFWYRQQPGQSLTLIATANQGSEATYESGFVIDKFPISRPNLTFSTLTVSNMSPEDSSIYLCSAQVNYGYTFGSGTRLTVV.

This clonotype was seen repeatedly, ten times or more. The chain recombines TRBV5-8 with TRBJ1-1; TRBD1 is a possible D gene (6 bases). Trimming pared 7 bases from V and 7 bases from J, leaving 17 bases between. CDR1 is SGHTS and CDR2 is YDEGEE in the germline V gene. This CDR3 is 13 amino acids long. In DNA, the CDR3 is TGTGCCAGCCGATCTACAGGGTGGATTGAAGCTTTCTTT. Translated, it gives CASRSTGWIEAFF. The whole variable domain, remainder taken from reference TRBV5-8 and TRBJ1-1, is EAGVTQSPTHLIKTRGQQATLRCSPISGHTSVYWYQQALGLGLQFLLWYDEGEERNRGNFPPRFSGRQFPNYSSELNVNALELEDSALYLCASRSTGWIEAFFGQGTRLTVV.

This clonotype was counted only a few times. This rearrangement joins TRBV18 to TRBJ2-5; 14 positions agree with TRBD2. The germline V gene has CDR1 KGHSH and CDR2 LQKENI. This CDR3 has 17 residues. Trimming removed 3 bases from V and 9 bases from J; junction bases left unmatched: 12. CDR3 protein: CASSPTAPGLAGVPQYF. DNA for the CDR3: TGTGCCAGCTCACCCACAGCACCGGGACTAGCGGGAGTACCCCAGTACTTC.

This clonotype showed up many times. In DNA form, the CDR3 reads TGTGCCTGGAGTGTAAGGAGGGCTCGAGAGACCCAGTACTTC. This codes for CAWSVRRARETQYF. The rearrangement links TRBV30 to TRBJ2-5, with D possibly TRBD2 on 6 matching bases. Germline V gene data show CDR1 as GTSNPN and CDR2 as SVGIG (reference sequence). The V and J ends lost 0 bases and 4 bases respectively, with 12 bases between them. CDR3 length: 14 amino acids.

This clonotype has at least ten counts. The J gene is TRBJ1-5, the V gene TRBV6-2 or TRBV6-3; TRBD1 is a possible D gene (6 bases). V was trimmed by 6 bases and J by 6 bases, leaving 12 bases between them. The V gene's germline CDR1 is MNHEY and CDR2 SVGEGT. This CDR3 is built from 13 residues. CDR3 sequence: CASRQGSGQPQHF. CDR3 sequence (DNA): TGTGCCAGCAGACAGGGTTCGGGTCAGCCCCAGCATTTT.

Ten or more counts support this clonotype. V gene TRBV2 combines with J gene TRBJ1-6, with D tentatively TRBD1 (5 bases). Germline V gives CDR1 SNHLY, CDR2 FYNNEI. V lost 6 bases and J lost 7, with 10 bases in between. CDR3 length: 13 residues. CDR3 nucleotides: TGTGCCAGCAGACCCGACAGCAATTCACCCCTCCACTTT. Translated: CASRPDSNSPLHF. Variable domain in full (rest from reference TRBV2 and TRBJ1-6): EPEVTQTPSHQVTQMGQEVILRCVPISNHLYFYWYRQILGQKVEFLVSFYNNEISEKSEIFDDQFSVERPDGSNFTLKIRSTKLEDSAMYFCASRPDSNSPLHFGNGTRLTVT.

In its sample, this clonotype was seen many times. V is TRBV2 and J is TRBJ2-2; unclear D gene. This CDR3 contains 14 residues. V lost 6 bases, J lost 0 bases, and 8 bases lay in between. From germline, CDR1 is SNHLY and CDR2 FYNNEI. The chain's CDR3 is CASSRTANTGELFF. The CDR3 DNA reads TGTGCCAGCAGCCGGACGGCGAACACCGGGGAGCTGTTTTTT.

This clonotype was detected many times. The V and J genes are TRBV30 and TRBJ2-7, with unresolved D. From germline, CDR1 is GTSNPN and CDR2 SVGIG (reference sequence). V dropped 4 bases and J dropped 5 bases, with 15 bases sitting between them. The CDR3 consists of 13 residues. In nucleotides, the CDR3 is TGTGCCTGGAACCCCGGAGACACCAACGAGCAGTACTTC. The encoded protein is CAWNPGDTNEQYF.

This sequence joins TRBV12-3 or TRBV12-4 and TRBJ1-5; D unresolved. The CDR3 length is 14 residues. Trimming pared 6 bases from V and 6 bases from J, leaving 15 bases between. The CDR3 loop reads CASSPNGRGQPQHF. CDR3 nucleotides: TGTGCCAGCAGCCCCAATGGACGGGGTCAGCCCCAGCATTTT.

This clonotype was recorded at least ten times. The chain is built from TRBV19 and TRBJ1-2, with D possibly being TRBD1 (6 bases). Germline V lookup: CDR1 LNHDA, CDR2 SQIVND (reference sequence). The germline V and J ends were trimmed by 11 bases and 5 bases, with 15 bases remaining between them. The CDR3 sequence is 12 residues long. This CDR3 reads CASEGQLYGYTF. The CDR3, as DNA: TGTGCCTCGGAAGGACAGCTTTATGGCTACACCTTC. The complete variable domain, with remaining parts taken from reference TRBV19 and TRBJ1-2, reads DGGITQSPKYLFRKEGQNVTLSCEQNLNHDAMYWYRQDPGQGLRLIYYSQIVNDFQKGDIAEGYSVSREKKESFPLTVTSAQKNPTAFYLCASEGQLYGYTFGSGTRLTVV.

DNA for the CDR3: TGTGCCACCAGCAGAGGCGGTCTGATCACTGAAGCTTTCTTT. This translates into CATSRGGLITEAFF. The chain carries TRBV15 and TRBJ1-1; no clear D. This CDR3 has 14 amino acids. Deletions cut 1 base from V and 4 bases from J, with 10 bases between. CDR1 and CDR2 from the germline V gene are LNHNV and YYDKDF (reference sequence).

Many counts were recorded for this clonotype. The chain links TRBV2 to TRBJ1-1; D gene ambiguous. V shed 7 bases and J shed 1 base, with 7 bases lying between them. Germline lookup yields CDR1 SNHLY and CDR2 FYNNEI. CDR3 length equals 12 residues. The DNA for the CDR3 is TGTGCCAGCACCAAGGGGAACACTGAAGCTTTCTTT. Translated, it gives CASTKGNTEAFF.

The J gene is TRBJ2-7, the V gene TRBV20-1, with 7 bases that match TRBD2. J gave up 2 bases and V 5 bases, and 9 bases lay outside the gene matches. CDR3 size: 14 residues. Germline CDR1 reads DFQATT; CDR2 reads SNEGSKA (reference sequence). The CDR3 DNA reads TGCAGTGCTCGCCGTAGGCGGGGGACCTACGAGCAGTACTTC. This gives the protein CSARRRRGTYEQYF.

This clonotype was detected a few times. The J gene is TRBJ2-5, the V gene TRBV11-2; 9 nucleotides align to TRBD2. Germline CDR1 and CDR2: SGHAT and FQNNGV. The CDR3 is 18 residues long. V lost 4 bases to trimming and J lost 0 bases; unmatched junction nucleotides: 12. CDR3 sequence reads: CASSSNNAGGPYQETQYF. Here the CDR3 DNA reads TGTGCCAGCAGCTCAAACAACGCGGGGGGGCCGTACCAAGAGACCCAGTACTTC.

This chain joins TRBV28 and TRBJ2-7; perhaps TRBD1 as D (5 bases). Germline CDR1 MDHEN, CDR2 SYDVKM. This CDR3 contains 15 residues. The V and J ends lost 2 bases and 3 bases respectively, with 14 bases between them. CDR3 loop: CASSLPAGISYEQYF. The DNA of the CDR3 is TGTGCCAGCAGTTTACCGGCAGGGATTAGCTACGAGCAGTACTTC.

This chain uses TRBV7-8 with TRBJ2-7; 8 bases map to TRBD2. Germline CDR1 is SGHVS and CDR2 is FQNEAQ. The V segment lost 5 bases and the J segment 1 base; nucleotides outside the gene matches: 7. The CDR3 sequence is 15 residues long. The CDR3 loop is CASSVHSGKSYEQYF. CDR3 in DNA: TGTGCCAGCAGCGTCCATAGCGGGAAGTCCTACGAGCAGTACTTC.

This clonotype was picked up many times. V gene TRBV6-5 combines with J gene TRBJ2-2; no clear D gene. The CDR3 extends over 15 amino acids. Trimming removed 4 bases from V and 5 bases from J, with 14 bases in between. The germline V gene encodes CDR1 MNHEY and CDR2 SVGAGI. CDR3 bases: TGTGCCAGCAGTTCCGGGCCTTTGACAACCGGGGAGCTGTTTTTT. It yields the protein CASSSGPLTTGELFF.

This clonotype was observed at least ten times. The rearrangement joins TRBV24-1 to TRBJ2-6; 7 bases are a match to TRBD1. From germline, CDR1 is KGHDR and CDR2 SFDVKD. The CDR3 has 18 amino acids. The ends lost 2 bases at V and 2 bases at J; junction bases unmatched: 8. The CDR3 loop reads CATSDSIYRGTGANVLTF. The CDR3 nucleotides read TGTGCCACCAGTGATTCCATATACAGGGGCACTGGGGCCAACGTCCTGACTTTC.